Each of the 9 T cell receptor beta chains below was sequenced from the same sample in a study of T cell changes during pregnancy in multiple sclerosis. Using immunoSEQ multiplex PCR, the repertoire was profiled, and TCRdb retains in-frame clones only, with some absent. The data show some 80,000 clones, roughly 96% seen once. The input for sequencing was peripheral blood, taken in the second trimester of pregnancy. These receptors were obtained from a female donor with multiple sclerosis, enrolled in a pregnancy study.

The V and J genes are TRBV7-3 and TRBJ2-5, with TRBD1 identical over 11 bases. Germline assignment: CDR1 SGHTA and CDR2 FQGTGA. V shed 2 bases and J 5 bases; nucleotides not matched to a gene: 7. This CDR3 region has 16 residues. The CDR3, as DNA: TGTGCCAGCAGCTTATCCGGACAGGGGGCATGGGAGACCCAGTACTTC. The encoded protein is CASSLSGQGAWETQYF.

The rearrangement uses TRBV11-3 and TRBJ2-1, with 7 bases that match TRBD2. The junction had 10 bases not matched to a gene; V was cut back by 5 bases and J by 3 bases. This CDR3 spans 16 amino acids. Germline CDR1 SGHNT, CDR2 YENEEA. DNA of the CDR3: TGTGCCAGCAGCCCCCGGCCTAGCGGAAGCTACAATGAGCAGTTCTTC. Amino acids: CASSPRPSGSYNEQFF.

The J gene is TRBJ2-5, the V gene TRBV5-4; 8 bases fit TRBD2. V dropped 2 bases and J dropped 5; count of bases not matched to a gene: 11. The CDR3 runs 16 residues. CDR1 and CDR2 from the germline V gene are SGHNT and YYREEE (reference sequence). The CDR3 loop reads CASSFFSGKRSETQYF. In DNA, the CDR3 is TGTGCCAGCAGCTTCTTTAGCGGGAAAAGGTCGGAGACCCAGTACTTC.

The chain uses TRBV4-3 and TRBJ2-3; 12 bases match TRBD2. With V trimmed by 1 base and J by 3 bases, 2 bases remained unmatched. The CDR3 is made up of 16 amino acids. Germline V gives CDR1 LGHNA, CDR2 YSLEER. The CDR3 bases are TGCGCCAGCAGCCAAGTAGGGACTAGCGGGACAGATACGCAGTATTTT. It translates to CASSQVGTSGTDTQYF.

The rearrangement links TRBV5-4 to TRBJ2-7; 8 positions match TRBD2. The CDR3 is 14 residues long. Germline CDR1 is SGHNT and CDR2 is YYREEE (reference sequence). The trim removed 3 bases at V and 2 bases at J, leaving 4 bases unmatched. CDR3 region: CASSSGLATYEQYF. In DNA form, the CDR3 reads TGTGCCAGCAGCTCTGGACTAGCCACCTACGAGCAGTACTTC.

The gene calls are TRBV27 and TRBJ1-2; D perhaps matches TRBD1 (6 bases). The CDR3 runs to 13 residues. V lost 6 bases and J 4 bases, leaving 12 bases between the germline ends. CDR1 is MNHEY and CDR2 is SMNVEV in the germline V gene (reference sequence). CDR3 bases: TGTGCCAGCAGCCGGACAGACTCCTATGGCTACACCTTC. Protein sequence: CASSRTDSYGYTF.

This sequence joins TRBV28 and TRBJ1-1; 7 positions agree with TRBD1. Trimming at V came to 6 bases and at J to 3 bases, leaving 7 bases not matched to a gene. Germline assignment: CDR1 MDHEN and CDR2 SYDVKM. There are 14 residues in the CDR3. CDR3 nucleotides: TGTGCCAGCAGCCAGGGGGGTTCGTACACTGAAGCTTTCTTT. Amino acids: CASSQGGSYTEAFF.

The V and J genes are TRBV6-5 and TRBJ1-1, with D uncertain. Looked up from germline, CDR1 is MNHEY and CDR2 is SVGAGI. V was trimmed by 6 bases and J by 0 bases, leaving 11 bases between them. The CDR3 spans 14 residues. The CDR3 nucleotides are TGTGCCAGCAGAAGAGATGGTGTGAACACTGAAGCTTTCTTT. This gives the protein CASRRDGVNTEAFF.

This chain joins TRBV4-1 and TRBJ1-4; TRBD1 might be the D (5 bases). V shed 1 base and J shed 1 base, with 16 bases lying between them. Per the germline V gene, CDR1 is MGHRA and CDR2 is YSYEKL. The CDR3 covers 18 residues. For the CDR3, the DNA is TGCGCCAGCAGCCAAGGGGGGGATAGGGGTATAACTAATGAAAAACTGTTTTTT. Translating gives CASSQGGDRGITNEKLFF.